The clone carrying this T cell receptor beta chain was detected a few times. The target antigen is unknown. Every bit of the isolated RNA underwent reverse transcription, so sequencing read expressed TCRB transcripts. Clones were sequenced by immunoSEQ multiplex PCR, and TCRdb holds only the in-frame ones, with some missing. The sample lists 200,000 to 250,000 clones, about 15% occurring once. This sample was included in a study of beta chain features in type 1 diabetes. Turning to the study itself: Healthy donors resembled patients in age, gender and cell yields. Some 110,000,000 sorted cells were examined across all samples.

Study observations and caveats: The cDNA sequencing approach could over-represent high-TCR-expressing cells. Among patients with Type 1 diabetes, TCRB CDR3s were moderately but significantly shorter in every one of the four CD4+ subsets.

The source of this sequence is a man younger than 40 with type 1 diabetes. Sequencing was performed on naive CD4+ T cells from blood.

The DNA for the CDR3 is TGTGCCATCAGTGATTTACGCGGGGGGACAGATACGCAGTATTTT. Translated: CAISDLRGGTDTQYF. The chain links TRBV10-3 to TRBJ2-3, with 8 nucleotides matching TRBD2. The germline V gene has CDR1 ENHRY and CDR2 SYGVKD. J lost 3 bases, V lost 3 bases, and 5 bases had no gene match. There are 15 residues in the CDR3.